This passage covers 11 T cell receptor beta chains from one sample sequenced in a study of T cells in Graves' hyperthyroidism and ophthalmopathy. Authors of the study amplified TCR beta CDR3 regions from RNA transcripts. The TCR CDR3 first-round RT-PCR relied on the HTBI primer set. Via MiXCR, TCRdb re-called the multiplex PCR reads, giving one row per CDR3 protein. The sample shows fewer than 750,000 distinct CDR3 sequences, 14% to 15% of them seen only once. Source material: blood. The receptors were gathered from a woman between 35 and 50 years old with Graves' ophthalmopathy.

The rearrangement joins TRBV6-1 to TRBJ2-7; TRBD2 aligns across 7 bases. Germline CDR1 reads MNHNS; CDR2 reads SASEGT. V was clipped by 0 bases and J by 0 bases; unmatched bases: 2. The length of the CDR3 is 15 residues. CDR3 residues: CASSEAGGSSYEQYF. Here the CDR3 DNA reads TGTGCCAGCAGTGAAGCGGGGGGGAGCTCCTACGAGCAGTACTTC.

This clonotype has ten or more counts. The V gene is TRBV6-2 or TRBV6-3, the J gene TRBJ2-7; TRBD2 might be the D (6 bases). CDR3 length: 17 residues. CDR1 and CDR2 from the germline V gene are MNHEY and SVGEGT. Between the trimmed V and J ends, which lost 2 bases and 3 bases, there was a span of 20 bases. The DNA for the CDR3 is TGTGCCAGCAGTTACGCCGCGACCCAGGGACTCGACTACGAGCAGTACTTC. This codes for CASSYAATQGLDYEQYF.

There are many counts of this clonotype. The chain links TRBV20-1 to TRBJ1-1; D possibly corresponds to TRBD1 (5 bases). Trimming left V 0 bases short and J 3 bases short, with 11 bases between. This CDR3 has 14 residues. Germline CDR1 reads DFQATT; CDR2 reads SNEGSKA (reference sequence). The CDR3 protein is CSARDPRGDTEAFF. Written as DNA, the CDR3 is TGCAGTGCTAGAGATCCTCGGGGGGACACTGAAGCTTTCTTT.

The V and J genes are TRBV5-6 and TRBJ2-6; D gene uncertain. The CDR3 sequence is 15 residues long. With 4 bases removed from V and 1 base from J, the gap between germline ends came to 9 bases. The germline CDR1 and CDR2 sequences are SGHDT and YYEEEE. In DNA, the CDR3 is TGTGCCAGCAGCCCCATGGGGTCTGGGGCCAACGTCCTGACTTTC. This gives the protein CASSPMGSGANVLTF.

V is TRBV7-8 and J is TRBJ1-3; no clear D gene. Germline CDR1 and CDR2: SGHVS and FQNEAQ. Trimming left V 1 base short and J 0 bases short, with 10 bases between. The CDR3 is made up of 16 amino acids. The CDR3: CASSLGEVLSGNTIYF. The CDR3 DNA reads TGTGCCAGCAGCTTAGGGGAGGTACTCTCTGGAAACACCATATATTTT.

This clonotype appeared many times. The V gene is TRBV5-1, the J gene TRBJ2-2; D call uncertain. The CDR3 runs 14 residues. The V and J ends lost 1 base and 9 bases respectively, with 13 bases between them. Germline assignment: CDR1 SGHRS and CDR2 YFSETQ. CDR3 bases: TGCGCCAGCAGCTTGAGTGGAGTAGGGCGGGAGCTGTTTTTT. Translated: CASSLSGVGRELFF.

This clonotype showed up many times. The V gene is TRBV12-3 or TRBV12-4, the J gene TRBJ2-3; 8 nucleotides align to TRBD1. The CDR3 has 16 residues. V lost 6 bases, J lost 3 bases, and 11 bases stayed unmatched. CDR3 in DNA: TGTGCCAGCAGCCCGTATCGGACAGGGAGGACAGATACGCAGTATTTT. The encoded protein is CASSPYRTGRTDTQYF.

This clonotype showed up many times. CDR3 DNA: TGTGCCAGCAGACTTCTATCCCGGTCCTACGAGCAGTACTTC. Its translation: CASRLLSRSYEQYF. The V call is TRBV27, the J call TRBJ2-7; D is unresolved. The CDR3 totals 14 residues. Germline V CDR1 and CDR2: MNHEY, SMNVEV (reference sequence). V shed 6 bases and J shed 1 base, with 13 bases lying between them.

This clonotype was recorded at least ten times. The chain combines TRBV20-1 with TRBJ2-7, with TRBD1 identical over 9 bases. Trimming took 5 bases from V and 1 from J; bases not matched to a gene: 3. Germline CDR1 is DFQATT and CDR2 is SNEGSKA (reference sequence). This CDR3 region has 13 residues. Written as DNA, the CDR3 is TGCAGTGCTTATGGGACAGGGTCCTACGAGCAGTACTTC. It codes for CSAYGTGSYEQYF.

V usage is TRBV12-3 or TRBV12-4 and J usage is TRBJ1-6; a weak D match, TRBD1 (5 bases). The germline V and J ends were trimmed by 9 bases and 7 bases, with 13 bases remaining between them. The CDR3 consists of 13 residues. CDR3 sequence (DNA): TGTGCCAGTCTGGGCAGGACAAATTCACCCCTCCACTTT. Its protein product is CASLGRTNSPLHF.

At least ten counts were recorded for this clonotype. The gene calls are TRBV2 and TRBJ2-5, with TRBD2 as a possible D gene (6 bases). Germline V CDR1 and CDR2: SNHLY, FYNNEI. Trimming stripped 8 bases from V and 5 bases from J, with 21 bases between. CDR3 length: 15 residues. The CDR3 region is CASRRLGRVAETQYF. CDR3 nucleotides: TGTGCCAGCCGAAGACTAGGCAGGGTCGCTGAGACCCAGTACTTC.